This paragraph covers one T cell receptor beta chain sequence. This sample stems from a study of cytomegalovirus exposure and HLA in healthy donors. Both 60 Vbeta primers and 13 Jbeta primers went into the PCR. Generated by immunoSEQ multiplex PCR, the TCRdb table keeps only in-frame clones and is missing some. The sample shows approximately 100,000 clones, about 89% of them seen only once. Trimming shortened V by 2 bases and J by 8 bases, and 7 bases separated the two germline ends. The CDR3 consists of 12 residues. In germline, CDR1 is WNHNN, CDR2 SYGVQD (reference sequence). V and J are TRBV10-1 and TRBJ1-5, with D tentatively TRBD1 (5 bases). Specimen: PBMCs. The receptor comes from a man aged 25-45 years in good health and CMV-seropositive. The CDR3 DNA follows: TGCGCCAGCAGTGAGCGGGGGGAGCCCCAGCATTTT. Protein: CASSERGEPQHF.